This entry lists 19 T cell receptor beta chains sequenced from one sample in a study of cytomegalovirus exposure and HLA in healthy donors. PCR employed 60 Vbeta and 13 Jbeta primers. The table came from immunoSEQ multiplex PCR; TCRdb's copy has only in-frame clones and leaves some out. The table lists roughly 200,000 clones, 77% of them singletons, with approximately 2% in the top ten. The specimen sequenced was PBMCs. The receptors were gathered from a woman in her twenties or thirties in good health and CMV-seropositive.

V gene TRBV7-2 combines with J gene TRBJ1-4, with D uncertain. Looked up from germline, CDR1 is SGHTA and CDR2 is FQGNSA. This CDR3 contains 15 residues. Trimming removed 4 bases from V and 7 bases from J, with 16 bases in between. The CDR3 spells CASSSPDRGVEKLFF. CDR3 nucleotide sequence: TGTGCCAGCAGCTCTCCGGACCGGGGAGTTGAAAAACTGTTTTTT.

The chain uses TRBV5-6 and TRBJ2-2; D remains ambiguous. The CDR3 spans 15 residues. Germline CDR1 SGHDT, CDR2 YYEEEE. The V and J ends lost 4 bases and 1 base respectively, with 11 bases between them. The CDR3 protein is CASSHRSRNTGELFF. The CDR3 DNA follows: TGTGCCAGCAGCCACAGAAGCCGGAACACCGGGGAGCTGTTTTTT.

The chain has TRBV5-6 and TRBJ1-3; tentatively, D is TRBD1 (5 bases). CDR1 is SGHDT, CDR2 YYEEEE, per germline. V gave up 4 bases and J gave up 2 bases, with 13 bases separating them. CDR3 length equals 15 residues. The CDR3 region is CASSLRGIAGNTIYF. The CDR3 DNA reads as TGTGCCAGCAGCCTCCGGGGGATAGCTGGAAACACCATATATTTT.

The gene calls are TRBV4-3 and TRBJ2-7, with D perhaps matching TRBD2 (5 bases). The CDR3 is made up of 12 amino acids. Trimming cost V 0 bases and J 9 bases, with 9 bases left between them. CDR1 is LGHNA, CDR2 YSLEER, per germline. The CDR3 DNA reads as TGCGCCAGCAGCCAAGAAGGACTCGGGCAGTACTTC. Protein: CASSQEGLGQYF.

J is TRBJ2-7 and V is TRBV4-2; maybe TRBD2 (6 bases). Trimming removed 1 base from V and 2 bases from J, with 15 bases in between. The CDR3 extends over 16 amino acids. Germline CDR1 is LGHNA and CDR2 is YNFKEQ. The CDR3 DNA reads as TGTGCCAGCAGCCAAGCCGGGGAGGTCCTAACCTACGAGCAGTACTTC. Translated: CASSQAGEVLTYEQYF.

The CDR3 region is CASSLRRQLNTEAFF. The CDR3 coding sequence is TGTGCCAGCAGCTTAAGGCGGCAGCTGAACACTGAAGCTTTCTTT. The chain employs TRBV11-2 and TRBJ1-1; D not resolved. Germline CDR1 SGHAT, CDR2 FQNNGV. V lost 2 bases to trimming and J lost 0 bases, with 10 bases between them. The CDR3 extends over 15 amino acids.

CDR3 bases: TGTGCCAGTAAGGTGACGGGGTACGGCACTGAAGCTTTCTTT. This codes for CASKVTGYGTEAFF. The gene calls are TRBV19 and TRBJ1-1; D gene uncertain. Trimming cost V 7 bases and J 4 bases, with 16 bases left between them. The CDR3 totals 14 residues. The germline V gene has CDR1 LNHDA and CDR2 SQIVND (reference sequence).

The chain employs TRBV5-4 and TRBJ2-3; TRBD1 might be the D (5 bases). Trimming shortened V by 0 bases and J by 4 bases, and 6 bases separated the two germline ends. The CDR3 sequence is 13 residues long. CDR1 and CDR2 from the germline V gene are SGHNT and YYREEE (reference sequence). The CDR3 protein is CASSLAGPDTQYF. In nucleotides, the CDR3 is TGTGCCAGCAGCTTGGCAGGGCCAGATACGCAGTATTTT.

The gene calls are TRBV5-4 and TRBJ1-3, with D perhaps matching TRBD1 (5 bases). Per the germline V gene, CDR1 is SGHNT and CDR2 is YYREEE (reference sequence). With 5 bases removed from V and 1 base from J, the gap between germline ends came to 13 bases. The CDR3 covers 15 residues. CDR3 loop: CASSSDILSGNTIYF. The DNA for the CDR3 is TGTGCCAGCAGTTCGGACATCCTGTCTGGAAACACCATATATTTT.

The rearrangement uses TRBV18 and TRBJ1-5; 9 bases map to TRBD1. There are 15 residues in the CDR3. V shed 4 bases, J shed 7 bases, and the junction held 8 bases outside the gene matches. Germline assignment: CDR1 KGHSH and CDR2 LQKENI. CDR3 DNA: TGTGCCAGCTCACTACAGGGACAGGGCGTCCAGCCCCAGCATTTT. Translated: CASSLQGQGVQPQHF.

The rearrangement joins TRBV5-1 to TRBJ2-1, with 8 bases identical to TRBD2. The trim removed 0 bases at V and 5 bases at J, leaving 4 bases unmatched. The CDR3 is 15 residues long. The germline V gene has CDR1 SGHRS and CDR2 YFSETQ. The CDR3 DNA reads TGCGCCAGCAGCTTGGTTCTGGGACTAGACAATGAGCAGTTCTTC. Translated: CASSLVLGLDNEQFF.

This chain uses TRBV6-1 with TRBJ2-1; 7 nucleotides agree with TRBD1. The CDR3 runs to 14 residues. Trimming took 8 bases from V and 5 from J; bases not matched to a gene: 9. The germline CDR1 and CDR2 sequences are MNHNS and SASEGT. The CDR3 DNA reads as TGTGCCAGCGGTTCGACAGGGATCCACAATGAGCAGTTCTTC. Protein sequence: CASGSTGIHNEQFF.

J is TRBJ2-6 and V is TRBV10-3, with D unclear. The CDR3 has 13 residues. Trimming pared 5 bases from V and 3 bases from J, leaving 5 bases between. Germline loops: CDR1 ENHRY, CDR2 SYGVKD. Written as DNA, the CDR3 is TGTGCCATCAGTCCCCGTGGGGCCAACGTCCTGACTTTC. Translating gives CAISPRGANVLTF.

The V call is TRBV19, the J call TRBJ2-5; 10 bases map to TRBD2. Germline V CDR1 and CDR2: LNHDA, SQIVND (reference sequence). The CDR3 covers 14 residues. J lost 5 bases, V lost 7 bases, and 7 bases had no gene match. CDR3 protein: CASTPAGGPETQYF. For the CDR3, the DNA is TGTGCCAGTACCCCAGCGGGAGGGCCCGAGACCCAGTACTTC.

CDR3 nucleotide sequence: TGTGCCAGCAGCTTGAGGTCGACCAGGGTGTGGGCAGATACGCAGTATTTT. This translates into CASSLRSTRVWADTQYF. V gene TRBV5-8 combines with J gene TRBJ2-3; D is perhaps TRBD1 (5 bases). V was pared by 1 base and J by 4 bases, with 19 bases between. The CDR3 totals 17 residues. Germline assignment: CDR1 SGHTS and CDR2 YDEGEE.

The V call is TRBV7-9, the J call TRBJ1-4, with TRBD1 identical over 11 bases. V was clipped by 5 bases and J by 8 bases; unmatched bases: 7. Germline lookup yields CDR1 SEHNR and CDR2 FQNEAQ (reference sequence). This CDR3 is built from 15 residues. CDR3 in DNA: TGTGCCAGCAGCCCGGACAGGGGGCGGTGGGAAAAACTGTTTTTT. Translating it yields CASSPDRGRWEKLFF. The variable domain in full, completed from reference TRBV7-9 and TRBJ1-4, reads DTGVSQNPRHKITKRGQNVTFRCDPISEHNRLYWYRQTLGQGPEFLTYFQNEAQLEKSRLLSDRFSAERPKGSFSTLEIQRTEQGDSAMYLCASSPDRGRWEKLFFGSGTQLSVL.

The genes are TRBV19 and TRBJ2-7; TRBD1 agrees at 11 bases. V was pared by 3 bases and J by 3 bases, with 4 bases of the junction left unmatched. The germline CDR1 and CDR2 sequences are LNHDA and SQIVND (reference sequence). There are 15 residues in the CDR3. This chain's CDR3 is CASSIQGTGGYEQYF. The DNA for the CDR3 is TGTGCCAGTAGTATCCAAGGGACAGGGGGCTACGAGCAGTACTTC.

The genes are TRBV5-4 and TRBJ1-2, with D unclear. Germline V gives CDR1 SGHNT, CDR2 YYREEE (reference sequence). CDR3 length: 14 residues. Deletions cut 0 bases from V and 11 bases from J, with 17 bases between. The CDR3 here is CASSLADGVWRYTF. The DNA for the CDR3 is TGTGCCAGCAGCTTGGCCGACGGAGTATGGAGGTACACCTTC. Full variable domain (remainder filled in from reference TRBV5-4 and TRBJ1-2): ETGVTQSPTHLIKTRGQQVTLRCSSQSGHNTVSWYQQALGQGPQFIFQYYREEENGRGNFPPRFSGLQFPNYSSELNVNALELDDSALYLCASSLADGVWRYTFGSGTRLTVV.

The DNA of the CDR3 is TGCGCCAGCAGCCAAGATTCGGGGAATACGCAGTATTTT. Translation gives CASSQDSGNTQYF. The chain joins TRBV4-1 to TRBJ2-3; possibly TRBD2 for D (5 bases). Trimming stripped 0 bases from V and 7 bases from J, with 8 bases between. The CDR3 has 13 amino acids. The germline V gene has CDR1 MGHRA and CDR2 YSYEKL.